This is a list of T cell receptor beta chains from one sample in a study of beta chain features in type 1 diabetes. Method: immunoSEQ multiplex PCR; TCRdb's copy keeps in-frame clones and lacks some. In the table there are about 340,000 clones, around an eighth of which are singletons. Sequenced input: naive CD4+ T cells from blood. The receptors were sampled from a woman under 30 with type 1 diabetes. Both conserved end residues are part of each CDR3. The D gene is left open where the match is weak. Not every row has a clone size; where given, it reads once, few, many or a size class.

clone_size,j_call,d_call,v_call,cdr3_nt,cdr3_aa
-,TRBJ2-1,-,TRBV5-6,TGTGCCAGCAGCCTGGGGCTGTACAATGAGCAGTTCTTC,CASSLGLYNEQFF
few,TRBJ2-2,-,TRBV28,TGTGCCAGCAGTCCCAGGGGTTTTTGGTCCGGGGAGCTGTTTTTT,CASSPRGFWSGELFF
-,TRBJ2-3,TRBD2,TRBV4-1,TGCGCCAGCAGCCCACTGACTAGCGGGACTTATACGCAGTATTTT,CASSPLTSGTYTQYF
-,TRBJ1-1,-,TRBV7-9,TGTGCCAGCAGCCTTAACAGTGAAGCTTTCTTT,CASSLNSEAFF
few,TRBJ2-1,TRBD2,TRBV11-2,TGTGCCAGCAGTCCCGATCTGTGGGCTAGCGGGAGTGACGAGCAGTTCTTC,CASSPDLWASGSDEQFF
-,TRBJ2-6,-,TRBV6-5,TGTGCCAGCAGTTACATATGGACATCTGGGGCCAACGTCCTGACTTTC,CASSYIWTSGANVLTF
-,TRBJ2-2,TRBD1,TRBV29-1,TGCAGCGTGACGGGACAGGACACCGGGGAGCTGTTTTTT,CSVTGQDTGELFF
few,TRBJ2-2,TRBD2,TRBV19,TGTGCCAGTAGTCCGGGACTAGCGGGAGGGGTCGGTTCCGGGGAGCTGTTTTTT,CASSPGLAGGVGSGELFF
few,TRBJ1-1,-,TRBV30,TGTGCCTGGAGTTTAACGACGGGGAACACTGAAGCTTTCTTT,CAWSLTTGNTEAFF
-,TRBJ2-1,TRBD1,TRBV7-2,TGTGCCAGCAGCTTTGCCCCCCAGGGGGCTGGCAATGAGCAGTTCTTC,CASSFAPQGAGNEQFF
-,TRBJ1-2,-,TRBV7-6,TGTGCCAGCAGCTCCTCGGACGGGGGTCATGGCTACACCTTC,CASSSSDGGHGYTF
-,TRBJ2-1,-,TRBV6-1,TGTGCCAGCAGTGAAGCGCCCCTAACTGAGCAGTTCTTC,CASSEAPLTEQFF
-,TRBJ2-5,TRBD2,TRBV11-1,TGTGCCAGCAGCCCAACTAGCGGCCAAGAGACCCAGTACTTC,CASSPTSGQETQYF
few,TRBJ2-1,-,TRBV5-4,TGTGCCAGCAGACACACGGCGGGGGCGGAAAATGAGCAGTTCTTC,CASRHTAGAENEQFF
few,TRBJ2-7,TRBD2,TRBV10-2,TGCGCCAGCAGTGAGTCGGCTAGCGGTTACGAGCAGTACTTC,CASSESASGYEQYF
-,TRBJ2-3,-,TRBV19,TGTGCCAGTTCACCGGGACACCGACTAACAGATACGCAGTATTTT,CASSPGHRLTDTQYF
-,TRBJ2-1,TRBD1,TRBV28,TGTGCCAGCAGTCCCCCGGGACAGGGGTCGAACAATGAGCAGTTCTTC,CASSPPGQGSNNEQFF
few,TRBJ2-5,TRBD2,TRBV6-6,TGTGCCAGCAGTTACTCGAGCGGGAGTTCTAAGACCCAGTACTTC,CASSYSSGSSKTQYF
-,TRBJ1-3,-,TRBV2,TGTGCCAGCGGCAGGTTAGGCTCTGGAAACACCATATATTTT,CASGRLGSGNTIYF
-,TRBJ2-5,TRBD2,TRBV18,TGTGCCAGCTCACCACCGGGACTAGCCCAAGAGACCCAGTACTTC,CASSPPGLAQETQYF
-,TRBJ2-1,TRBD1,TRBV28,TGTGCCAGCATGGTCCCGGGACAGGCTAACAATGAGCAGTTCTTC,CASMVPGQANNEQFF
-,TRBJ2-2,-,TRBV7-2,TGTGCCAGCAGCCAGTACACCGGGGAGCTGTTTTTT,CASSQYTGELFF
few,TRBJ2-7,TRBD1,TRBV2,TGTGCCAGCAGGAGGGGGACAGGAAACTACGAGCAGTACTTC,CASRRGTGNYEQYF
-,TRBJ2-3,-,TRBV5-1,TGCGCCAGCAGCTTGGAAATTTTGCAGGGGAGCACAGATACGCAGTATTTT,CASSLEILQGSTDTQYF
few,TRBJ2-5,TRBD2,TRBV7-3,TGTGCCAGCAGCATCGGGACTAGCGGGAGGGCCGGTGAGACCCAGTACTTC,CASSIGTSGRAGETQYF
few,TRBJ2-5,-,TRBV6-5,TGTGCCATGCTCAGGGGGACCCAGTACTTC,CAMLRGTQYF
-,TRBJ1-1,TRBD1,TRBV7-9,TGTGCCAGCAGCTCTTACAGCTCCGGGACAGGGGGCGGTGAAGCTTTCTTT,CASSSYSSGTGGGEAFF
few,TRBJ2-7,-,TRBV28,TGTGCCAGCAGTGGACAGCCCATGTCCTACGAGCAGTACTTC,CASSGQPMSYEQYF